This T cell receptor beta chain derives from a study of T cells after yellow fever vaccination (dated by TCRdb to the late 2010s). Study-level background: Libraries from fractions with low cell numbers were prepared with the SMART-Seq v4 Ultra Low Input RNA kit. To track T-cell clones before and after primary and booster YFV17D yellow fever vaccination, bulk TCR alpha and beta repertoires were sequenced longitudinally. Two healthy male donors, one aged 18 to 29 and one aged 30 to 40 years, made up the cohort. Blood was collected at multiple timepoints before and after primary and secondary immunization, and bulk PBMC replicates and cell subsets were isolated.

Synthesis of TCR cDNA relied on 5'RACE template switching, a step that introduced a universal primer site along with unique molecular identifiers. Priming for cDNA synthesis came from both the TCR alpha and TCR beta constant segments. Two PCR steps were used to amplify libraries, with sample barcodes and sequencing adapters being added in the second step. Sequencing of libraries was performed on Illumina HiSeq 2500 (2x100 bp) or NovaSeq (2x150 bp). The published analysis was carried out like this. MIGEC was used to demultiplex reads and collapse the reads into UMI consensus sequences, and MiXCR was used for V(D)J alignment. Clonotypes responding to the vaccine were identified with edgeR on replicate PBMC samples, with the criteria of FDR below 0.01 and a log2 fold change above 5 up to day 15. Bulk clonotypes were assigned CD4 or CD8 identity according to which sequenced CD4 or CD8 repertoire held them at higher abundance. The public reads were reanalyzed by TCRdb: fastp trimming at Q25, MiXCR alignment, in-frame beta chains only. Rows are combined by CDR3 protein, so each entry shows the most common genes and DNA. The V and J calls follow TCRdb's processing rather than the paper's. Across this sample there are 300,000 to 400,000 distinct CDR3 sequences, with around 8.1% seen only once. 15% to 20% of the sample rests with the top ten.

Taken with the paper, the label for treatment or condition translates to: live attenuated yellow fever vaccine strain. At each blood-draw timepoint, two biological replicates of bulk PBMCs were obtained. A standard Ficoll-Paque protocol was used to isolate PBMCs from peripheral blood. TriZol was used to extract RNA from bulk PBMCs, CD4 and CD8 fractions, and dextramer-positive and dextramer-negative fractions. What the study reported, not specific to this receptor: Only a couple of donors were included in the study, so the extent to which the findings can be generalized is limited. After the booster, most of the clones that had expanded following primary vaccination were detected again (96% of CD4 and around 88% of CD8), which suggests that memory was broadly maintained. A small fraction of clonotypes appeared in both the CD4 and CD8 compartments, likely as a result of convergent recombination. Computational filtering was required because FACS-sorted repertoires could contain abundant contaminating clonotypes from the bulk population. The secondary T-cell response was weaker than the primary response but faster, peaking on day 5 instead of day 15.

A note on this clonotype: Its recognized antigen is unknown. Within one base of it there is no much larger clone, and no base qualities were kept.

The sequencing used PBMCs, collected approximately 40 days after the first yellow fever vaccination. The sequence derives from a man younger than 35 who received the YFV17D yellow fever vaccine.

The CDR3 loop reads CASSHDRQFF. The bases are TGTGCCAGCAGTCACGATCGGCAGTTCTTC. The V and J genes are TRBV12-3 or TRBV12-4 and TRBJ2-1, with an unclear D gene assignment. V is pared back by 5 bases and J by 12 bases, with 8 bases lying between the germline termini. The CDR3 numbers 10 residues from cysteine through phenylalanine. The sequence is cut down to CDR3 DNA, 30 bases in frame from base 1.